This entry lists 2 T cell receptor beta chains sequenced from one sample in a study of T cells in Graves' hyperthyroidism and ophthalmopathy. RNA transcripts were the template for amplifying TCR beta CDR3 regions. The TCR CDR3 first-round RT-PCR relied on the HTBI primer set. In TCRdb, the multiplex PCR reads were re-called with MiXCR into one record per CDR3 protein. Among approximately 49,000 distinct CDR3 sequences listed, roughly 51% were seen once. Material for sequencing was peripheral blood or thyroid tissue (not recorded which). The receptors were gathered from a man aged 18 to 30 with Graves' hyperthyroidism.

CDR3 in amino acids: CASSQDSGNTEAFF. In DNA, the CDR3 is TGCGCCAGCAGCCAAGACTCGGGGAACACTGAAGCTTTCTTT. This chain joins TRBV4-1 and TRBJ1-1; D uncertain. Trimming removed 0 bases at V and 1 base at J, with 6 bases between. The CDR3 totals 14 residues. Germline V gene sequence: CDR1 MGHRA, CDR2 YSYEKL.

V and J are TRBV7-6 and TRBJ2-7; D might be TRBD1 or TRBD2, each matching 5 bases. With 5 bases removed from V and 13 bases from J, the gap between germline ends came to 21 bases. The CDR3 is 13 residues long. Germline CDR1 SGHVS, CDR2 FNYEAQ. DNA of the CDR3: TGTGCCAGCAGCCGCTACCGGGGCTACGAGCGATACTTC. This gives the protein CASSRYRGYERYF.